The rows below give T cell receptor beta chains drawn from one sample of a study of cytomegalovirus exposure and HLA in healthy donors. Sequencing was performed with immunoSEQ multiplex PCR; in TCRdb, only in-frame clones are kept and a portion is missing. The sample gives over 50,000 clones, 89% of which show up once; 1.5% is in the top ten. The sequencing sample was made of PBMCs. All receptors derive from a man aged 25-40 years in good health and CMV-seropositive. The CDR3 runs from the conserved cysteine through the conserved F or W. The D gene is left open where the match is weak. Expanded clones get a size class; other rows say once, few or many, or leave the size out.

D,V,size,J,DNA,CDR3
.,TRBV7-2,few,TRBJ2-5,TGTGCCAGCAGCTTATGGGGTGGGCGGGAAGAGACCCAGTACTTC,CASSLWGGREETQYF
TRBD2,TRBV18,.,TRBJ2-5,TGTGCCAGCTCACTGGTAGCGGGAGAATTTGCAGAGACCCAGTACTTC,CASSLVAGEFAETQYF
.,TRBV5-1,once,TRBJ1-1,TGCGCCAGCAGCTTTATGGGCCGGGGCACTGAAGCTTTCTTT,CASSFMGRGTEAFF
TRBD2,TRBV18,few,TRBJ2-5,TGTGCCAGCTCACCTACTAGCGGGAGGGCCGAGACCCAGTACTTC,CASSPTSGRAETQYF
.,TRBV14,few,TRBJ1-1,TGTGCCAGCAGCCTGCGGCAGGGGTTGATGAACACTGAAGCTTTCTTT,CASSLRQGLMNTEAFF
.,TRBV5-1,few,TRBJ2-1,TGCGCCAGCAGCTTGTCGGGTAATGAGCAGTTCTTC,CASSLSGNEQFF
TRBD1,TRBV6-4,once,TRBJ2-1,TGTGCCAGCAGTCTCCGGGACAGAGAAAACAATGAGCAGTTCTTC,CASSLRDRENNEQFF
.,TRBV5-5,.,TRBJ1-3,TGTGCCAGCAGCTTGGCAGGGGGAAACACCATATATTTT,CASSLAGGNTIYF
.,TRBV20-1,.,TRBJ2-7,TGCAGTGCTAGCTCGACTTACGAGCAGTACTTC,CSASSTYEQYF
TRBD2,TRBV6-1,.,TRBJ2-5,TGTGCCAGCACCCTTTGGGGGGGGGAAGAGACCCAGTACTTC,CASTLWGGEETQYF
TRBD1,TRBV28,.,TRBJ1-1,TGTGCCAGCAGTTTAGGGACAGGGAACACTGAAGCTTTCTTT,CASSLGTGNTEAFF
.,TRBV5-1,.,TRBJ2-3,TGCGCCAGCAGCCTTGGGGAGGAAGATACGCAGTATTTT,CASSLGEEDTQYF
TRBD1,TRBV7-6,.,TRBJ2-5,TGTGCCAGCAGCCACGGGACAGGGGAGGAGGGAGAGACCCAGTACTTC,CASSHGTGEEGETQYF
.,TRBV5-1,.,TRBJ2-5,TGCGCCAGCAGCTTGGGTCGGGAGTGGAGTGAGACCCAGTACTTC,CASSLGREWSETQYF
.,TRBV5-4,.,TRBJ2-1,TGTGCCAGCAGCTTGCCAGGTAATGAGCAGTTCTTC,CASSLPGNEQFF
.,TRBV18,.,TRBJ2-5,TGTGCCAGCTCACCGGCGGCGGATCAAGAGACCCAGTACTTC,CASSPAADQETQYF
TRBD1,TRBV28,.,TRBJ2-7,TGTGCCGGCCAGAGACAGGGATCCTACGAGCAGTACTTC,CAGQRQGSYEQYF
TRBD2,TRBV28,.,TRBJ2-7,TGTGCCAGCAGTTTAGGGGCGGGAGGATCCTACGAGCAGTACTTC,CASSLGAGGSYEQYF
.,TRBV14,.,TRBJ2-3,TGTGCCAGCAGCCAAGCTGGGGCACAAGATACGCAGTATTTT,CASSQAGAQDTQYF
TRBD1,TRBV7-9,.,TRBJ1-5,TGTGCCAGCAGCTCGACAGGGCCCAATCAGCCCCAGCATTTT,CASSSTGPNQPQHF
TRBD1,TRBV9,.,TRBJ1-1,TGTGCCAGCAGCTTTCGTCGGGACAGCGAAGCTTTCTTT,CASSFRRDSEAFF
TRBD2,TRBV6-5,.,TRBJ2-7,TGTGCCAGCAGTCCCGGACTAGCGGGAGGCGAGCAGTACTTC,CASSPGLAGGEQYF
TRBD2,TRBV2,.,TRBJ2-1,TGTGCCAGATTGGGACTAGCGGGTACCTACAATGAGCAGTTCTTC,CARLGLAGTYNEQFF
TRBD2,TRBV11-2,.,TRBJ2-5,TGTGCCAGCAGCTTAGAAGGAGCGGGAGCAACCCAGTACTTC,CASSLEGAGATQYF
TRBD1,TRBV9,.,TRBJ2-3,TGTGCCAGCAGCGTAGGGACAGGTATTTCACAAGATACGCAGTATTTT,CASSVGTGISQDTQYF
.,TRBV18,.,TRBJ2-7,TGTGCCAGCTCGGCGGGCGCAGCCTACGAGCAGTACTTC,CASSAGAAYEQYF
TRBD2,TRBV6-1,.,TRBJ2-7,TGTGCCAGCAGTGAATTTTTGACTCTCGGGGGGAGCGAGTCCTACGAGCAGTACTTC,CASSEFLTLGGSESYEQYF
.,TRBV9,.,TRBJ2-7,TGTGCCAGCAGCGTGCAGGGGCCCCCTGCTCAGCAGTACTTC,CASSVQGPPAQQYF
.,TRBV11-2,.,TRBJ2-3,TGTGCCAGCAGCCACCCCGTAGATGAGGGAGATACGCAGTATTTT,CASSHPVDEGDTQYF
TRBD1,TRBV11-2,.,TRBJ1-1,TGTGCCAGCAGCTTTGACAGGGGAGACACTGAAGCTTTCTTT,CASSFDRGDTEAFF
TRBD2,TRBV5-6,.,TRBJ2-7,TGTGCCAGCAGCTTGGCCGCGGGGGGTGAGCAGTACTTC,CASSLAAGGEQYF
TRBD2,TRBV9,.,TRBJ2-1,TGTGCCAGCAGCGTAGGGACTAGTGTCCATGAGCAGTTCTTC,CASSVGTSVHEQFF
TRBD2,TRBV12-5,.,TRBJ2-6,TGTGCTAGTGGTTTGGTAATCGGGGGGACGGGAGGGGCCAACGTCCTGACTTTC,CASGLVIGGTGGANVLTF
TRBD2,TRBV19,.,TRBJ2-7,TGTGCCAGTAGTACCTTAGCGGGAGATTACGAGCAGTACTTC,CASSTLAGDYEQYF
.,TRBV6-5,.,TRBJ1-5,TGTGCCAGTGAGAGGGGAGGTCAGCCCCAGCATTTT,CASERGGQPQHF
.,TRBV7-2,.,TRBJ2-3,TGTGCCAGCAGCTCCTACACAGATACGCAGTATTTT,CASSSYTDTQYF
TRBD1,TRBV19,.,TRBJ2-2,TGTGCCAGTAGTAGCCGGGACAGGGGGAACACCGGGGAGCTGTTTTTT,CASSSRDRGNTGELFF
TRBD2,TRBV28,.,TRBJ2-1,TGTGCCAGCAGTCCCCTCGCAATAGCGGGAGGGCCTGTTATGTCCTACAATGAGCAGTTCTTC,CASSPLAIAGGPVMSYNEQFF
TRBD2,TRBV7-2,.,TRBJ2-1,TGTGCCAGCAGCTTAGTGTGGGGGACTAGCGGTAATGAGCAGTTCTTC,CASSLVWGTSGNEQFF
TRBD2,TRBV2,.,TRBJ2-2,TGTGCCAGCACAGGGGCGGGAGGACCGACCGGGGAGCTGTTTTTT,CASTGAGGPTGELFF
.,TRBV18,.,TRBJ1-3,TGTGCCAGCTCACCGGCACCTGGAAACACCATATATTTT,CASSPAPGNTIYF
.,TRBV12-5,.,TRBJ2-7,TGTGCTAGTGGACTTGACAGCTCCTACGAGCAGTACTTC,CASGLDSSYEQYF
TRBD1,TRBV5-1,.,TRBJ1-4,TGCGCCAGCAGTTTACAGGGGGCAACTAATGAAAAACTGTTTTTT,CASSLQGATNEKLFF
.,TRBV9,.,TRBJ1-2,TGTGCCAGCAGCCCCCGCAGGAATTATGGCTACACCTTC,CASSPRRNYGYTF
.,TRBV5-6,.,TRBJ1-2,TGTGCCAGCAGCTTGGTCAGCCACGGGGGCTACACCTTC,CASSLVSHGGYTF
TRBD2,TRBV28,.,TRBJ2-1,TGTGCCAGCAGCCTTACCCTAGCGGGAGGGCCAGATGAGCAGTTCTTC,CASSLTLAGGPDEQFF
TRBD2,TRBV7-9,.,TRBJ2-1,TGTGCCAGCAGCGTCACTAGCGGGAGGGCGAGCTATGAGCAGTTCTTC,CASSVTSGRASYEQFF
TRBD2,TRBV28,.,TRBJ2-3,TGTGCCAGCAGTACCCCCGGCGGGAGGGCCGGGGATACGCAGTATTTT,CASSTPGGRAGDTQYF
.,TRBV18,.,TRBJ2-1,TGTGCCAGCTCACCACTTACAGGGCTACGGCCCTACAATGAGCAGTTCTTC,CASSPLTGLRPYNEQFF
TRBD1,TRBV2,.,TRBJ2-2,TGTGCCAGCAGGGCACAGGGGGCGATCACCGGGGAGCTGTTTTTT,CASRAQGAITGELFF
.,TRBV9,.,TRBJ1-2,TGTGCCAGCAGCGTAGGAACAGGTTACTATGGCTACACCTTC,CASSVGTGYYGYTF
TRBD1,TRBV30,.,TRBJ2-1,TGTGCCTGGAGTTGGACAGGGGGCCCCTACAATGAGCAGTTCTTC,CAWSWTGGPYNEQFF
.,TRBV29-1,few,TRBJ2-1,TGCAGCGTTGAAACCCGGGAGCAGTTCTTC,CSVETREQFF